The 25 T cell receptor beta chains in this list originate from one sample, sequenced in a study of cytomegalovirus exposure and HLA in healthy donors. PCR amplification relied on 60 Vbeta primers (plus 13 Jbeta primers). The assay was immunoSEQ multiplex PCR, and TCRdb's table has in-frame clones only and misses some. The sample lists 150,000 or so clones, 70% to 80% occurring once. The specimen sequenced was PBMCs. The receptors stem from a female donor in good health and CMV-seronegative.

This chain connects TRBV2 to TRBJ2-5; D gene uncertain. Near its end, the DNA agrees better with TRBJ2-7, so the J call may be wrong. Germline V gene data show CDR1 as SNHLY and CDR2 as FYNNEI. The CDR3 contains 14 residues. CDR3 coding DNA: TGTGCCAGCAGTGAAGCAGGCCTGGGCGACGAGCAGTACTTC. Amino acids: CASSEAGLGDEQYF.

This clone has a handful of counts. V usage is TRBV4-2 and J usage is TRBJ2-1; a weak D match, TRBD1 (5 bases). Trimming removed 1 base from V and 9 bases from J, with 10 bases in between. Germline V gives CDR1 LGHNA, CDR2 YNFKEQ. The CDR3 sequence is 13 residues long. The CDR3: CASSQVGDFEQFF. The CDR3 DNA is TGTGCCAGCAGCCAAGTAGGGGATTTTGAGCAGTTCTTC.

This clone was seen more than once but under ten times. J is TRBJ2-7 and V is TRBV4-1; 7 positions match TRBD2. Germline-derived CDR1 and CDR2 are MGHRA and YSYEKL. The CDR3 consists of 13 residues. V shed 2 bases, J shed 6 bases, and the junction held 4 bases outside the gene matches. The CDR3 nucleotides read TGCGCCAGCAGCCAACTAGGACTAGGCGAGCAGTACTTC. This sequence encodes CASSQLGLGEQYF.

This clone was detected a few times. The chain combines TRBV5-5 with TRBJ2-3; D is unclear. The CDR3 has 14 residues. CDR1 is SGHKS, CDR2 YYEKEE, per germline (reference sequence). Between the trimmed V and J ends, which lost 7 bases and 0 bases, there was a span of 12 bases. The chain's CDR3 is CASSLEKSTDTQYF. The CDR3 DNA is TGTGCCAGCTCACTCGAAAAGAGCACAGATACGCAGTATTTT.

V usage is TRBV11-2 and J usage is TRBJ1-2; D perhaps matches TRBD1 (5 bases). V lost 0 bases, J lost 2 bases, and 13 bases lay in between. CDR3 length equals 16 residues. CDR1 is SGHAT and CDR2 is FQNNGV in the germline V gene. CDR3: CASSLDLFGGNYGYTF. CDR3 sequence (DNA): TGTGCCAGCAGCTTAGATCTATTCGGGGGAAACTATGGCTACACCTTC. Complete variable domain (other parts from reference TRBV11-2 and TRBJ1-2): EAGVAQSPRYKIIEKRQSVAFWCNPISGHATLYWYQQILGQGPKLLIQFQNNGVVDDSQLPKDRFSAERLKGVDSTLKIQPAKLEDSAVYLCASSLDLFGGNYGYTFGSGTRLTVV.

The chain joins TRBV19 to TRBJ2-3; the match to TRBD2 covers 10 bases. The germline V gene has CDR1 LNHDA and CDR2 SQIVND (reference sequence). Losses at the gene ends were 6 bases for V and 1 base for J; bases not matched to a gene: 7. The CDR3 is 16 amino acids. As DNA, the CDR3 is TGTGCCAGTAGGGCTAGCGGGGGAAGGGGCACAGATACGCAGTATTTT. Encoded protein: CASRASGGRGTDTQYF. Together with reference TRBV19 and TRBJ2-3, the CDR3 gives the full variable domain: DGGITQSPKYLFRKEGQNVTLSCEQNLNHDAMYWYRQDPGQGLRLIYYSQIVNDFQKGDIAEGYSVSREKKESFPLTVTSAQKNPTAFYLCASRASGGRGTDTQYFGPGTRLTVL.

The chain has TRBV19 and TRBJ2-1, with 7 bases fitting TRBD2. The CDR3 extends over 14 amino acids. Germline lookup yields CDR1 LNHDA and CDR2 SQIVND (reference sequence). Trimming cost V 1 base and J 6 bases; bases outside gene matches: 3. The CDR3 loop reads CASSIAGGSNEQFF. In DNA, the CDR3 is TGTGCCAGTAGTATAGCGGGAGGCTCCAATGAGCAGTTCTTC.

J is TRBJ1-1 and V is TRBV28; possible D gene TRBD1, 5 bases. Trimming removed 8 bases from V and 6 bases from J, with 16 bases in between. Germline lookup yields CDR1 MDHEN and CDR2 SYDVKM. The CDR3 totals 13 residues. The CDR3 DNA reads TGTGCCAGCCGAGAAGGTGGGGGGGCTGAAGCTTTCTTT. This sequence encodes CASREGGGAEAFF.

This clone was counted a single time. The chain combines TRBV6-1 with TRBJ2-5; 9 nucleotides match TRBD1. Germline V lookup: CDR1 MNHNS, CDR2 SASEGT. This CDR3 is 15 amino acids long. V lost 4 bases and J lost 11; bases outside the gene matches: 14. The CDR3 region has the DNA TGTGCCAGCAGTGCTCGGACAGGGGCCCTGGGGGAGCAGTACTTC. It translates to CASSARTGALGEQYF.

There are a few counts of this clone. This chain uses TRBV6-6 with TRBJ2-7; tentative D call: TRBD2 (5 bases). In germline, CDR1 is MNHNY, CDR2 SVGAGI (reference sequence). The CDR3 consists of 13 residues. Trimming took off 6 bases at V and 5 bases at J, with 14 bases between the two ends. The CDR3 region has the DNA TGTGCCAGCAGGACTCCGGGGTCCCACGAGCAGTACTTC. It specifies CASRTPGSHEQYF.

The V gene is TRBV5-4, the J gene TRBJ1-2, with a weak D call TRBD1 (6 bases). The CDR3 has 13 amino acids. V was trimmed by 7 bases and J by 3 bases, leaving 13 bases between them. The germline V gene has CDR1 SGHNT and CDR2 YYREEE (reference sequence). The CDR3, as DNA: TGTGCCAGCGCTAAGGGGGGGTACTATGGCTACACCTTC. Protein product: CASAKGGYYGYTF.

This clone appeared a few times. This chain joins TRBV18 and TRBJ1-3, with D possibly matching TRBD1 (5 bases). V lost 2 bases to trimming and J lost 12 bases, with 20 bases between them. Germline V CDR1 and CDR2: KGHSH, LQKENI. There are 15 residues in the CDR3. The CDR3 here is CASSPSTSLETGIYF. The DNA of the CDR3 is TGTGCCAGCTCACCAAGTACTTCTCTGGAAACAGGCATATATTTT.

The chain has TRBV7-7 and TRBJ2-1; D not certain. Germline values: CDR1 SSHAT, CDR2 FNYEAQ (reference sequence). This CDR3 contains 13 residues. V shed 5 bases and J shed 8 bases, with 13 bases lying between them. The CDR3 bases are TGTGCCAGCAGCCAGAGGCCCCGCGATGAGCAGTTCTTC. Its translation is CASSQRPRDEQFF.

This chain joins TRBV27 and TRBJ2-3, with D maybe TRBD2 (5 bases). V lost 8 bases and J lost 0, with 18 bases in between. The length of the CDR3 is 16 residues. Germline-derived CDR1 and CDR2 are MNHEY and SMNVEV (reference sequence). Here the CDR3 DNA reads TGTGCCAGCCGGGGTCTACTAGAATATAGCACAGATACGCAGTATTTT. Its protein is CASRGLLEYSTDTQYF.

The chain recombines TRBV19 with TRBJ1-1; no clear D. The V end was cut by 6 bases, the J end by 0 bases, with 8 bases between. The CDR3 contains 13 residues. Germline loops: CDR1 LNHDA, CDR2 SQIVND (reference sequence). The CDR3 region is CASSDSMNTEAFF. The CDR3 coding sequence is TGTGCCAGTAGCGATAGTATGAACACTGAAGCTTTCTTT. Filled out from reference TRBV19 and TRBJ1-1, the complete variable domain reads DGGITQSPKYLFRKEGQNVTLSCEQNLNHDAMYWYRQDPGQGLRLIYYSQIVNDFQKGDIAEGYSVSREKKESFPLTVTSAQKNPTAFYLCASSDSMNTEAFFGQGTRLTVV.

The V gene is TRBV7-9, the J gene TRBJ2-7; 8 bases match TRBD2. The germline gives CDR1 SEHNR, CDR2 FQNEAQ (reference sequence). This CDR3 comprises 14 residues. V lost 4 bases to trimming and J lost 3 bases; unmatched junction nucleotides: 5. The CDR3 DNA follows: TGTGCCAGCAGCTCCGGGACTAGAATCTACGAGCAGTACTTC. Translated: CASSSGTRIYEQYF.

This chain uses TRBV11-2 with TRBJ1-1; possibly TRBD1 for D (5 bases). The V and J ends lost 4 bases and 5 bases respectively, with 11 bases between them. The CDR3 has 13 amino acids. From germline, CDR1 is SGHAT and CDR2 FQNNGV. CDR3 region: CASSSQGGTEAFF. CDR3 bases: TGTGCCAGCAGCTCTCAGGGAGGGACTGAAGCTTTCTTT. Looking up the rest from reference TRBV11-2 and TRBJ1-1 gives the full variable domain: EAGVAQSPRYKIIEKRQSVAFWCNPISGHATLYWYQQILGQGPKLLIQFQNNGVVDDSQLPKDRFSAERLKGVDSTLKIQPAKLEDSAVYLCASSSQGGTEAFFGQGTRLTVV.

The chain is built from TRBV6-1 and TRBJ1-2; D unresolved. CDR3 length: 14 residues. From germline, CDR1 is MNHNS and CDR2 SASEGT. Trimming took 6 bases from V and 2 from J, leaving 13 bases between them. This chain's CDR3 is CASSLRSGNYGYTF. Written as DNA, the CDR3 is TGTGCCAGCAGCTTAAGGTCGGGGAACTATGGCTACACCTTC.

V gene TRBV28 combines with J gene TRBJ1-2; D might be TRBD1 (6 bases). V shed 2 bases and J shed 7 bases, with 26 bases lying between them. The CDR3 runs 18 residues. In germline, CDR1 is MDHEN, CDR2 SYDVKM. The CDR3 DNA sequence: TGTGCCAGCAGTTTAATATTTTTCGGCCCATCAGGGGATTGTGGCTACACCTTC. It codes for CASSLIFFGPSGDCGYTF.

This chain connects TRBV19 to TRBJ2-7; TRBD2 matches at 8 bases. CDR1 is LNHDA, CDR2 SQIVND, per germline (reference sequence). V shed 3 bases, J shed 2 bases, and the junction held 3 bases outside the gene matches. The CDR3 contains 14 residues. In DNA form, the CDR3 reads TGTGCCAGTAGTATTCGCGGGGGGACCTACGAGCAGTACTTC. Translation gives CASSIRGGTYEQYF.

The chain's CDR3 is CASSSHGTGSQETQYF. CDR3 DNA: TGTGCCAGCAGCTCTCATGGGACAGGGTCACAAGAGACCCAGTACTTC. The chain recombines TRBV7-9 with TRBJ2-5, with 9 bases identical to TRBD1. V dropped 4 bases and J dropped 2; count of bases not matched to a gene: 8. From germline, CDR1 is SEHNR and CDR2 FQNEAQ (reference sequence). The CDR3 is 16 residues long.

Concerning this clone itself: The sample carries other DNA sequences with the same CDR3. This chain links TRBV9 with TRBJ1-2; tentative D call: TRBD1 (6 bases). There are 13 residues in the CDR3. V was pared by 3 bases and J by 4 bases, with 10 bases between. CDR1 and CDR2 from the germline V gene are SGDLS and YYNGEE. The CDR3 DNA reads as TGTGCCAGCAGCGAAGGGGGGGGCTATGGCTACACCTTC. It specifies CASSEGGGYGYTF. Full variable domain (remainder filled in from reference TRBV9 and TRBJ1-2): DSGVTQTPKHLITATGQRVTLRCSPRSGDLSVYWYQQSLDQGLQFLIQYYNGEERAKGNILERFSAQQFPDLHSELNLSSLELGDSALYFCASSEGGGYGYTFGSGTRLTVV.

The rearrangement uses TRBV6-1 and TRBJ2-7; no firm D call. The ends were cut back, 8 bases at V and 6 bases at J, with 11 bases in the middle. CDR1 is MNHNS and CDR2 is SASEGT in the germline V gene. The CDR3 has 11 amino acids. CDR3 sequence (DNA): TGTGCCAGCCTTATATCGAGCGAGCAGTACTTC. Translation gives CASLISSEQYF.

CDR3 protein: CASSVQQGANYGYTF. As DNA, the CDR3 is TGTGCCAGCAGTGTACAACAGGGGGCTAACTATGGCTACACCTTC. The chain joins TRBV25-1 to TRBJ1-2; 8 bases fit TRBD1. Germline CDR1 and CDR2: MGHDK and SYGVNS. Losses at the gene ends were 4 bases for V and 0 bases for J; bases not matched to a gene: 4. The CDR3 runs to 15 residues.

The chain uses TRBV13 and TRBJ2-2; tentatively, D is TRBD1 (6 bases). The CDR3 is made up of 16 amino acids. The germline V gene has CDR1 PRHDT and CDR2 FYEKMQ (reference sequence). Trimming took 1 base from V and 5 from J, leaving 14 bases between them. Written as DNA, the CDR3 is TGTGCCAGCAGCTTAGTCAGGGGAGCTGGAACCGGGGAGCTGTTTTTT. Its protein is CASSLVRGAGTGELFF.